This T cell receptor beta chain was documented in a study of cytomegalovirus exposure and HLA in healthy donors. Germline CDR1 reads MNHNY; CDR2 reads SVGAGI (reference sequence). The CDR3 sequence is 16 residues long. V lost 6 bases and J 0 bases, leaving 12 bases between the germline ends. Findings and limits, study-wide: In a later analysis, specific HLA alleles were associated with 15,000 to 20,000 TCR beta sequences at a 0.05 false discovery rate.

The count of this clone is one. The antigen is not known. PCR employed 60 Vbeta and 13 Jbeta primers. This table comes from immunoSEQ multiplex PCR, and its TCRdb copy is limited to in-frame clones, with some not included. The sample yields 100,000 to 150,000 clones, more than 75% seen once. The clonotype originates from a man under 40 in good health and CMV-seropositive. This chain uses TRBV6-6 with TRBJ2-6, with a weak D call TRBD1 (6 bases). Sequences were obtained from PBMCs. CDR3 DNA: TGTGCCAGCAGGGACTCACAGGGCTCTGGGGCCAACGTCCTGACTTTC. Protein: CASRDSQGSGANVLTF.